These T cell receptor beta chains were read from a single sample in a study of blood T cell repertoires in COVID-19. TCRdb's copy holds only in-frame clones and misses some; the assay was immunoSEQ multiplex PCR. The profile shows hundreds of thousands of clones, about four fifths of them singletons. Input material: peripheral blood. These receptor sequences come from a woman in her 50s who had recovered from COVID-19. CDR3s include the opening cysteine and the closing phenylalanine or tryptophan. A D gene is named only where the DNA matches it firmly. Clone size is given for some rows only: seen once, a few or many times, or a class if the clone is expanded.

clone_size: -
d_call: -
v_call: TRBV4-3
j_call: TRBJ2-3
cdr3_nt: TGCGCCAGCAGCCAAGGGGAAGGGGGAAGGAGGGATACGCAGTATTTT
cdr3_aa: CASSQGEGGRRDTQYF

clone_size: -
d_call: -
v_call: TRBV5-1
j_call: TRBJ1-5
cdr3_nt: TGCGCCAGCAGCTTGGCCTCCAATCAGCCCCAGCATTTT
cdr3_aa: CASSLASNQPQHF

clone_size: -
d_call: -
v_call: TRBV18
j_call: TRBJ2-3
cdr3_nt: TGTGCCAGCTCCCTAGCGAGGGGCACAGATACGCAGTATTTT
cdr3_aa: CASSLARGTDTQYF

clone_size: -
d_call: -
v_call: TRBV2
j_call: TRBJ2-7
cdr3_nt: TGTGCCAGCGCGGGGCGAACCTACGAGCAGTACTTC
cdr3_aa: CASAGRTYEQYF

clone_size: -
d_call: -
v_call: TRBV7-2
j_call: TRBJ1-1
cdr3_nt: TGTGCCAGCAACTTACAGGGTATAATCACTGAAGCTTTCTTT
cdr3_aa: CASNLQGIITEAFF

clone_size: -
d_call: -
v_call: TRBV28
j_call: TRBJ2-7
cdr3_nt: TGTGCCAGCAGTTTTCGTGGGGCCTCCTCCTACGAGCAGTACTTC
cdr3_aa: CASSFRGASSYEQYF

clone_size: -
d_call: -
v_call: TRBV2
j_call: TRBJ1-4
cdr3_nt: TGTGCCAGCAGGAGGGAGGAGGTAGAAAAACTGTTTTTT
cdr3_aa: CASRREEVEKLFF

clone_size: few
d_call: -
v_call: TRBV5-1
j_call: TRBJ1-1
cdr3_nt: TGCGCCAGCAGCTTGGCTAAAACAGGGTTGAACACTGAAGCTTTCTTT
cdr3_aa: CASSLAKTGLNTEAFF

clone_size: -
d_call: -
v_call: TRBV5-1
j_call: TRBJ2-6
cdr3_nt: TGCGCCAGCAGCTTGGAACTGTCCACTGGGGCCAACGTCCTGACTTTC
cdr3_aa: CASSLELSTGANVLTF

clone_size: -
d_call: TRBD2
v_call: TRBV11-2
j_call: TRBJ2-1
cdr3_nt: TGTGCCAGCACCAAACTTCTAGCGGACCGGCCCAATGAGCAGTTCTTC
cdr3_aa: CASTKLLADRPNEQFF

clone_size: -
d_call: -
v_call: TRBV6-5
j_call: TRBJ1-1
cdr3_nt: TGTGCCAGCAGACACACAGGAGAAGGCCACGGTGAAGCTTTCTTT
cdr3_aa: CASRHTGEGHGEAFF

clone_size: -
d_call: TRBD2
v_call: TRBV27
j_call: TRBJ2-1
cdr3_nt: TGTGCCAGCAGTTTAGGCCCCCCACTAGCGGGACTATCCGATGAGCAGTTCTTC
cdr3_aa: CASSLGPPLAGLSDEQFF

clone_size: few
d_call: -
v_call: TRBV2
j_call: TRBJ1-5
cdr3_nt: TGTGCCAGCAGTGAAAAGGGAGGTAGCAATCAGCCCCAGCATTTT
cdr3_aa: CASSEKGGSNQPQHF

clone_size: -
d_call: -
v_call: TRBV6-5
j_call: TRBJ1-2
cdr3_nt: TGTGCCAGCAGTTACTCGGAGACAGGAGGCTACACCTTC
cdr3_aa: CASSYSETGGYTF

clone_size: -
d_call: TRBD1
v_call: TRBV14
j_call: TRBJ1-6
cdr3_nt: TGTGCCAGCAGCCAAGTCCGACGACAGGGCAATTCACCCCTCCACTTT
cdr3_aa: CASSQVRRQGNSPLHF

clone_size: -
d_call: TRBD1
v_call: TRBV7-2
j_call: TRBJ2-1
cdr3_nt: TGTGCCAGCAGCCCGACAGGGGTACAGTTCTTC
cdr3_aa: CASSPTGVQFF

clone_size: -
d_call: TRBD1
v_call: TRBV28
j_call: TRBJ1-4
cdr3_nt: TGTGCCAGCAGATCCGGACAGGTCCATGAAAAACTGTTTTTT
cdr3_aa: CASRSGQVHEKLFF

clone_size: -
d_call: -
v_call: TRBV6-2/TRBV6-3
j_call: TRBJ1-6
cdr3_nt: TGTGCCAGCAGTAACGCCGGGACAACGTTTAATTCACCCCTCCACTTT
cdr3_aa: CASSNAGTTFNSPLHF

clone_size: once
d_call: -
v_call: TRBV14
j_call: TRBJ2-7
cdr3_nt: TGTGCCAGCAGCCAAGATTTAAGGCTAGCGCCCTACGAGCAGTACTTC
cdr3_aa: CASSQDLRLAPYEQYF

clone_size: -
d_call: TRBD1
v_call: TRBV11-2
j_call: TRBJ2-2
cdr3_nt: TGTGCCAGCAGCCCCTATCGGCAGGGGGTATTCGTCGGGGAGCTGTTTTTT
cdr3_aa: CASSPYRQGVFVGELFF

clone_size: -
d_call: TRBD2
v_call: TRBV6-2/TRBV6-3
j_call: TRBJ2-1
cdr3_nt: TGTGCCAGCAGTTGGGAGAGCGGGAGGCTCTCCTACAATGAGCAGTTCTTC
cdr3_aa: CASSWESGRLSYNEQFF

clone_size: -
d_call: -
v_call: TRBV6-2/TRBV6-3
j_call: TRBJ1-1
cdr3_nt: TGTGCCAGCAGTTACACAGGGTCGGTTGAAGCTTTCTTT
cdr3_aa: CASSYTGSVEAFF

clone_size: -
d_call: TRBD2
v_call: TRBV4-2
j_call: TRBJ2-7
cdr3_nt: TGTGCCAGCAGCCAAGTATCTAGCGGGGGGCGCTTAACCTACGAGCAGTACTTC
cdr3_aa: CASSQVSSGGRLTYEQYF

clone_size: many
d_call: TRBD1
v_call: TRBV28
j_call: TRBJ1-3
cdr3_nt: TGTGCCAGCAGCCTAGGGGGACAGGGGAACACCATATATTTT
cdr3_aa: CASSLGGQGNTIYF

clone_size: -
d_call: TRBD2
v_call: TRBV4-2
j_call: TRBJ2-7
cdr3_nt: TGTGCCAGCAGCCAGCTCCTGGCAGCGGGACGTGCCTACGAGCAGTACTTC
cdr3_aa: CASSQLLAAGRAYEQYF

clone_size: -
d_call: -
v_call: TRBV28
j_call: TRBJ1-5
cdr3_nt: TGTGCCGGCGGGGGGGCGTCTAGCAATCAGCCCCAGCATTTT
cdr3_aa: CAGGGASSNQPQHF

clone_size: -
d_call: -
v_call: TRBV3-1/TRBV3-2
j_call: TRBJ1-1
cdr3_nt: TGTGCCAGCAGCCCGGCAGGTCCTCGTAAGAAGAACACTGAAGCTTTCTTT
cdr3_aa: CASSPAGPRKKNTEAFF

clone_size: few
d_call: TRBD2
v_call: TRBV6-5
j_call: TRBJ2-1
cdr3_nt: TGTGCCAGCAGTTACGAACTAGCGGCCTACAATGAGCAGTTCTTC
cdr3_aa: CASSYELAAYNEQFF

clone_size: -
d_call: -
v_call: TRBV28
j_call: TRBJ2-2
cdr3_nt: TGTGCCAGCAGCCCTGAGGGTGGTAAGCTGTTTTTT
cdr3_aa: CASSPEGGKLFF

clone_size: -
d_call: -
v_call: TRBV11-2
j_call: TRBJ2-5
cdr3_nt: TGTGCCAGCAGCTTAGCCCGGCAGGGGACCGGGATGACCCAGTACTTC
cdr3_aa: CASSLARQGTGMTQYF

clone_size: few
d_call: -
v_call: TRBV27
j_call: TRBJ2-7
cdr3_nt: TGTGTCCCGACTGGGGGCGCCTCCTACGAGCAGTACTTC
cdr3_aa: CVPTGGASYEQYF

clone_size: -
d_call: -
v_call: TRBV4-2
j_call: TRBJ1-1
cdr3_nt: TGTGCCAGCAGCCGACTCTCTGGTGAAGCTTTCTTT
cdr3_aa: CASSRLSGEAFF

clone_size: -
d_call: TRBD1
v_call: TRBV6-2/TRBV6-3
j_call: TRBJ2-7
cdr3_nt: TGTGCCAGCAGTTACTCTACCACCTGGGACAGGGAAATCCACGAGCAGTACTTC
cdr3_aa: CASSYSTTWDREIHEQYF

clone_size: -
d_call: TRBD2
v_call: TRBV5-4
j_call: TRBJ2-2
cdr3_nt: TGTGCCAGCAGCTTGTGGAGCGGGAGGAGCACCGGGGAGCTGTTTTTT
cdr3_aa: CASSLWSGRSTGELFF

clone_size: -
d_call: -
v_call: TRBV28
j_call: TRBJ1-2
cdr3_nt: TGTGCCAGCAGTGGGCCGGTCGTCTATGGCTACACCTTC
cdr3_aa: CASSGPVVYGYTF

clone_size: few
d_call: TRBD1
v_call: TRBV11-3
j_call: TRBJ2-7
cdr3_nt: TGTGCCAGCAGCTTAGGAGGGACAGGGGGCTCCCCCTACGAGCAGTACTTC
cdr3_aa: CASSLGGTGGSPYEQYF

clone_size: -
d_call: TRBD1
v_call: TRBV6-4
j_call: TRBJ2-3
cdr3_nt: TGTGCCAGCAGTGATACAGGGGGAAGCACAGATACGCAGTATTTT
cdr3_aa: CASSDTGGSTDTQYF

clone_size: -
d_call: TRBD2
v_call: TRBV9
j_call: TRBJ2-3
cdr3_nt: TGTGCCAGCAGCGTAAGTGTGGGAGGGCCGGCAGATACGCAGTATTTT
cdr3_aa: CASSVSVGGPADTQYF

clone_size: -
d_call: TRBD1
v_call: TRBV30
j_call: TRBJ1-2
cdr3_nt: TGTGCCTGGCGACAGGGTTTAAACTATGGCTACACCTTC
cdr3_aa: CAWRQGLNYGYTF

clone_size: -
d_call: TRBD2
v_call: TRBV7-3
j_call: TRBJ2-5
cdr3_nt: TGTGCCAGCAGTCCTAGCGGGGGATGGGGCTCGACCCAGTACTTC
cdr3_aa: CASSPSGGWGSTQYF

clone_size: -
d_call: TRBD1
v_call: TRBV25-1
j_call: TRBJ1-2
cdr3_nt: TGTGCCAGCAGTGAATACGGGACAGTTAACTATGGCTACACCTTC
cdr3_aa: CASSEYGTVNYGYTF

clone_size: -
d_call: TRBD2
v_call: TRBV5-1
j_call: TRBJ2-3
cdr3_nt: TGCGCCAGCAGCGCCGGGACTAGCATAGGAGATACGCAGTATTTT
cdr3_aa: CASSAGTSIGDTQYF

clone_size: -
d_call: -
v_call: TRBV11-3
j_call: TRBJ2-3
cdr3_nt: TGTGCCAGCAGACAGGGAGGGGCCGGAGATACGCAGTATTTT
cdr3_aa: CASRQGGAGDTQYF

clone_size: -
d_call: TRBD2
v_call: TRBV5-1
j_call: TRBJ2-1
cdr3_nt: TGCGCCAGCAGGGGGACTAGCGGGAGGGTCTCCTACAATGAGCAGTTCTTC
cdr3_aa: CASRGTSGRVSYNEQFF

clone_size: once
d_call: -
v_call: TRBV6-6
j_call: TRBJ2-7
cdr3_nt: TGTGCCAGCAGTTACGACCGAGGGTTCTACGAGCAGTACTTC
cdr3_aa: CASSYDRGFYEQYF

clone_size: -
d_call: TRBD2
v_call: TRBV11-1
j_call: TRBJ2-1
cdr3_nt: TGTGCCAGCAGCTCTACTAGCGGTGCCAATGAGCAGTTCTTC
cdr3_aa: CASSSTSGANEQFF

clone_size: -
d_call: -
v_call: TRBV28
j_call: TRBJ2-5
cdr3_nt: TGTGCCAGCAGTTTCGGGGGGCTGGAGACCCAGTACTTC
cdr3_aa: CASSFGGLETQYF

clone_size: -
d_call: -
v_call: TRBV29-1
j_call: TRBJ1-3
cdr3_nt: TGCAGCGTTGAAGTTGCTCACGAGAACTCTGGAAACACCATATATTTT
cdr3_aa: CSVEVAHENSGNTIYF

clone_size: -
d_call: -
v_call: TRBV27
j_call: TRBJ2-5
cdr3_nt: TGTGCCAGCAGTTTAATCGGGGGGCAGTGGGAGACCCAGTACTTC
cdr3_aa: CASSLIGGQWETQYF

clone_size: -
d_call: TRBD2
v_call: TRBV27
j_call: TRBJ2-7
cdr3_nt: TGTGCCAGCAGGGCTAGCGGGAGCTACGAGCAGTACTTC
cdr3_aa: CASRASGSYEQYF

clone_size: -
d_call: -
v_call: TRBV6-2/TRBV6-3
j_call: TRBJ1-5
cdr3_nt: TGTGCCAGCAGTTACCAGGTTAGCAATCAGCCCCAGCATTTT
cdr3_aa: CASSYQVSNQPQHF

clone_size: -
d_call: -
v_call: TRBV5-1
j_call: TRBJ2-5
cdr3_nt: TGCGCCAGCAGCTTGGCCGGCTCGCGGGAAGAGACCCAGTACTTC
cdr3_aa: CASSLAGSREETQYF

clone_size: -
d_call: -
v_call: TRBV9
j_call: TRBJ1-1
cdr3_nt: TGTGCCAGCAGCGTTGGAGGGGACACTGAAGCTTTCTTT
cdr3_aa: CASSVGGDTEAFF

clone_size: -
d_call: -
v_call: TRBV28
j_call: TRBJ2-1
cdr3_nt: TGTGCCAGCAGTCAGAGTGGACTTTCCCTGTTCTTC
cdr3_aa: CASSQSGLSLFF

clone_size: -
d_call: -
v_call: TRBV30
j_call: TRBJ1-2
cdr3_nt: TGTGCCTGGAGTACTCCCGGACATTTTAACTATGGCTACACCTTC
cdr3_aa: CAWSTPGHFNYGYTF

clone_size: few
d_call: TRBD1
v_call: TRBV7-2
j_call: TRBJ1-4
cdr3_nt: TGTGCCAGCAGCAGAAGACAGGGCGCGGATGAAAAACTGTTTTTT
cdr3_aa: CASSRRQGADEKLFF

clone_size: -
d_call: -
v_call: TRBV12-2
j_call: TRBJ2-7
cdr3_nt: TGTGCAAGTCGCCCAAAGCAGGTTACTTGCTCCTACGAGCAGTACTTC
cdr3_aa: CASRPKQVTCSYEQYF